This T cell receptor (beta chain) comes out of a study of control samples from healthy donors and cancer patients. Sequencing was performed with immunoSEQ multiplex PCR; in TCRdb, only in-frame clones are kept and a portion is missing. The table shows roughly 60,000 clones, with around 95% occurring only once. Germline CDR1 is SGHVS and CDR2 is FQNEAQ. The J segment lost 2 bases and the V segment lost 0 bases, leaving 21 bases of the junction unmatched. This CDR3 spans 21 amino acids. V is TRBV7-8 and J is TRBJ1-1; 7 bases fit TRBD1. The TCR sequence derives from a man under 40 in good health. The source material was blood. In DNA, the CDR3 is TGTGCCAGCAGCTTAGCTCCCAGGGGGTCCTCGTTGGGTTGGGGAAACACTGAAGCTTTCTTT. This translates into CASSLAPRGSSLGWGNTEAFF.